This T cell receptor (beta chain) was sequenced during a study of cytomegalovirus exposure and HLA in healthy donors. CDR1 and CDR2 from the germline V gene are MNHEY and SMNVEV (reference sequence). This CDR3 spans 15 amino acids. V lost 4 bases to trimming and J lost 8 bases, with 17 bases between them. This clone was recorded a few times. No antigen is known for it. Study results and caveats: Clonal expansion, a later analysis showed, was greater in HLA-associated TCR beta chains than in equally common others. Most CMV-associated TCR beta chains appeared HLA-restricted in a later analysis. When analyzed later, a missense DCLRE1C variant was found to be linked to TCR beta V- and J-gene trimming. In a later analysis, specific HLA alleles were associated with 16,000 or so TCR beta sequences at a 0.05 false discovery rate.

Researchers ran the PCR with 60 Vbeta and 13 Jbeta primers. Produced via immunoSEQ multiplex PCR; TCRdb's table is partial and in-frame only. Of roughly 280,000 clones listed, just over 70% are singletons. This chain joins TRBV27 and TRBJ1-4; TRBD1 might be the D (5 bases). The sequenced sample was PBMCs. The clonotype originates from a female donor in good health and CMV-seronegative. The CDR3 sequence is CASSSPGGSSEKLFF. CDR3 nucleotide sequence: TGTGCCAGCAGTTCCCCTGGGGGGTCGTCCGAAAAACTGTTTTTT.